This T cell receptor beta chain derives from a study of breast tumors, draining lymph nodes, adjacent tissues. The lymph nodes were axillary draining lymph nodes from breast cancer patients. CDR1 and CDR2 (germline): MNHNY, SVGAGI (reference sequence). CDR3 length: 17 amino acids. Between the trimmed V and J ends, which lost 2 bases and 1 base, there was a span of 17 bases. MiXCR was run by TCRdb on the multiplex PCR reads, yielding one entry per CDR3 protein. The repertoire includes nearly 200,000 distinct CDR3 sequences, around a third of them detected once, and around 4.4% sits in the top ten. This clonotype has a handful of counts. Its antigen is still unknown. Study findings and constraints: Compared with lymph nodes, tumors were less diverse; compared with nontumor tissue, more. The data were judged consistent with most tumor T cells coming from lymph node and expanding in tumor.

The V gene is TRBV6-6, the J gene TRBJ1-1; D call uncertain. Sequenced material: axillary lymph node tissue. The origin of this receptor is a female donor with breast cancer. Some clones in this sample may be carry-over from other donors' samples. The CDR3 DNA sequence: TGTGCCAGCAGTTACCCAGGTAGGGAGCTACCGAACACTGAAGCTTTCTTT. It translates to CASSYPGRELPNTEAFF.